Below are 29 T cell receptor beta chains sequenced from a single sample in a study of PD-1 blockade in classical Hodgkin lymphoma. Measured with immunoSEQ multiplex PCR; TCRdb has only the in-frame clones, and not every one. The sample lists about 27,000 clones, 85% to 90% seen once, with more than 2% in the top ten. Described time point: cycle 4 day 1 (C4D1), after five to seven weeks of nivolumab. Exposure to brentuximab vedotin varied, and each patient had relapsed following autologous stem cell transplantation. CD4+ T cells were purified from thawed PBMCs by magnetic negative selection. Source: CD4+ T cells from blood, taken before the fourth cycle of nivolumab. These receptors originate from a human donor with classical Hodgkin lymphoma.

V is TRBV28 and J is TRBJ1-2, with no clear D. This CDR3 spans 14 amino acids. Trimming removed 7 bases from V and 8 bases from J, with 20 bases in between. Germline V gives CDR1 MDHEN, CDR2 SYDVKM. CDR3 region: CASMEAGGGRGYTF. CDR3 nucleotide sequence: TGTGCCAGCATGGAGGCGGGCGGAGGGAGAGGCTACACCTTC.

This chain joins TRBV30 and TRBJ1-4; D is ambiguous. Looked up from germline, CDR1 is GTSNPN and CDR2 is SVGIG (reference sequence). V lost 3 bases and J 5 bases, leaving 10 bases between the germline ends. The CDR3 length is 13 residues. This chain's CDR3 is CAWSARGNEKLFF. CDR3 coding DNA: TGTGCCTGGAGCGCCCGGGGAAATGAAAAACTGTTTTTT.

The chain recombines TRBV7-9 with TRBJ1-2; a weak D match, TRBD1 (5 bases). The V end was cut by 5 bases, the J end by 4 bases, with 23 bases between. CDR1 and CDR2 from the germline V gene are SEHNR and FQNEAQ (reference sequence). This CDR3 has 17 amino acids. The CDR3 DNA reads TGTGCCAGCAGCCCACGCCGTAGGGGTAGAGGGACCTATGGCTACACCTTC. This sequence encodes CASSPRRRGRGTYGYTF. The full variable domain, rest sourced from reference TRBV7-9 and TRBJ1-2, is DTGVSQNPRHKITKRGQNVTFRCDPISEHNRLYWYRQTLGQGPEFLTYFQNEAQLEKSRLLSDRFSAERPKGSFSTLEIQRTEQGDSAMYLCASSPRRRGRGTYGYTFGSGTRLTVV.

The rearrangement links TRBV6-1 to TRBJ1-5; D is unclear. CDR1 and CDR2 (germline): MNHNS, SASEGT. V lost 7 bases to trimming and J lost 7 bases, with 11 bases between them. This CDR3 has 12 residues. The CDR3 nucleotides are TGTGCCAGCACCCAAGGCGGCCAGCCCCAGCATTTT. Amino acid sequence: CASTQGGQPQHF.

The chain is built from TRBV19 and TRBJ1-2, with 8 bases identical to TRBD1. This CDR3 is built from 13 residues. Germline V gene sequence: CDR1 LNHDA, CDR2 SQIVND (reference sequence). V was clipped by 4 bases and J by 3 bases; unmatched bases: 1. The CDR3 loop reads CASSRTGYYGYTF. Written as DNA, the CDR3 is TGTGCCAGTAGTAGGACAGGGTACTATGGCTACACCTTC.

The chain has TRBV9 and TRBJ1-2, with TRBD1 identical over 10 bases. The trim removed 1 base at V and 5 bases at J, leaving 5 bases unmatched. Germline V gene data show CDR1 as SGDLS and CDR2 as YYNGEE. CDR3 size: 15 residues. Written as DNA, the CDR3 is TGTGCCAGCAGCGTACAGACAGGGGGCCCTTATGGCTACACCTTC. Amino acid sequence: CASSVQTGGPYGYTF.

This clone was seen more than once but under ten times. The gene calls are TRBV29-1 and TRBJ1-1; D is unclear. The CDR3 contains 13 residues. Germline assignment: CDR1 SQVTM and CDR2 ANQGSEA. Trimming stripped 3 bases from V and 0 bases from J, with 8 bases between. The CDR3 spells CSVERKLNTEAFF. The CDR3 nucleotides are TGCAGCGTTGAGCGGAAGTTGAACACTGAAGCTTTCTTT.

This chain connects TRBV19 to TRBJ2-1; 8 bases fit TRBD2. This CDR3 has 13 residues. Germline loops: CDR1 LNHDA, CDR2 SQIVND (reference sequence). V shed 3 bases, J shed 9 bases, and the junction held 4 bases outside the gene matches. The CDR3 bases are TGTGCCAGTAGTATGAACGGGAGGGGTGAGCAGTTCTTC. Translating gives CASSMNGRGEQFF.

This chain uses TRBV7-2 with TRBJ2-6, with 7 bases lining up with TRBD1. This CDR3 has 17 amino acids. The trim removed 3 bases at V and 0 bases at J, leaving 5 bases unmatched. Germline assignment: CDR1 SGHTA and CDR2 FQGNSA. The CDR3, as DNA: TGTGCCAGCAGCTTGTCCGGGACAGCCTCTGGGGCCAACGTCCTGACTTTC. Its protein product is CASSLSGTASGANVLTF.

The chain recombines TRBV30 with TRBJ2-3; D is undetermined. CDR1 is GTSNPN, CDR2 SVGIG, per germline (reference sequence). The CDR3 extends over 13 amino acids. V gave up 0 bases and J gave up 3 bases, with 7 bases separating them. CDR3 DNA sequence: TGTGCCTGGAGTGTAGTCTTAACAGATACGCAGTATTTT. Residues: CAWSVVLTDTQYF.

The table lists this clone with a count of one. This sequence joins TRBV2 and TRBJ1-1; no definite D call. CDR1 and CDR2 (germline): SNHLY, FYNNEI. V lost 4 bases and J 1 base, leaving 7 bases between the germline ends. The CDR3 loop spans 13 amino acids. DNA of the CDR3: TGTGCCAGCAGTGGAGAGAGGAACACTGAAGCTTTCTTT. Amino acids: CASSGERNTEAFF.

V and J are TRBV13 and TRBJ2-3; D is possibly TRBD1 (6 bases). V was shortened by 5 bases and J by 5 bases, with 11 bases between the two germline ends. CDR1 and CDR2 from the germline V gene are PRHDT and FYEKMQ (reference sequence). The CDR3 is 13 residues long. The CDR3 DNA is TGTGCCAGCAGCCGGGACACTGAAGATACGCAGTATTTT. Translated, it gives CASSRDTEDTQYF.

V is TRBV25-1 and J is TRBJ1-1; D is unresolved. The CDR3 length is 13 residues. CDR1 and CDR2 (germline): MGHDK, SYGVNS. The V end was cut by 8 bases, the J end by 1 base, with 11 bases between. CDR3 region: CASRAFTNTEAFF. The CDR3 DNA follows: TGTGCCAGCCGAGCTTTCACGAACACTGAAGCTTTCTTT.

CDR3 region: CASSGTESSGNTIYF. The CDR3 DNA is TGTGCCAGCAGTGGGACAGAGTCTTCTGGAAACACCATATATTTT. This rearrangement joins TRBV6-1 to TRBJ1-3; TRBD1 might be the D (6 bases). Trimming pared 4 bases from V and 1 base from J, leaving 11 bases between. Germline CDR1 and CDR2: MNHNS and SASEGT. The CDR3 has 15 residues.

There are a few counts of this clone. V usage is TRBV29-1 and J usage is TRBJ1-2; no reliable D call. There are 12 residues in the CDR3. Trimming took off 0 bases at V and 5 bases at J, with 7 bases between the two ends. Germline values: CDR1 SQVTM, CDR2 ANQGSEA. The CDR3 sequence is CSVEDHRYGYTF. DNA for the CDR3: TGCAGCGTTGAAGATCATCGATATGGCTACACCTTC. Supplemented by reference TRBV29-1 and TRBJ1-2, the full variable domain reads SAVISQKPSRDICQRGTSLTIQCQVDSQVTMMFWYRQQPGQSLTLIATANQGSEATYESGFVIDKFPISRPNLTFSTLTVSNMSPEDSSIYLCSVEDHRYGYTFGSGTRLTVV.

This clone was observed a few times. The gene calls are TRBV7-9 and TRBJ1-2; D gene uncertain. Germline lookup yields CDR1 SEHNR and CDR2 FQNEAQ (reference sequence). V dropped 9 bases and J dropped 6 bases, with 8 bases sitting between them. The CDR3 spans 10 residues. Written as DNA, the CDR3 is TGTGCCAGTGGTCGGGATGGCTACACCTTC. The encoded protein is CASGRDGYTF.

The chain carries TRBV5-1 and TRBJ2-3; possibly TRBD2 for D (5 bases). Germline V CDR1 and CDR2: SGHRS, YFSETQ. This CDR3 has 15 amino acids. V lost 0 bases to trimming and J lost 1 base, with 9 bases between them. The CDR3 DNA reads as TGCGCCAGCAGCTTGGGACGGGGAGGCACAGATACGCAGTATTTT. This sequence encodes CASSLGRGGTDTQYF.

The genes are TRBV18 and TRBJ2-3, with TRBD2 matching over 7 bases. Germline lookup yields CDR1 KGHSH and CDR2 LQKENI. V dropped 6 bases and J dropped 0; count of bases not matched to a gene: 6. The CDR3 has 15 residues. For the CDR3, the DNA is TGTGCCAGCTCCCGGACTAGTTCCAGCACAGATACGCAGTATTTT. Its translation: CASSRTSSSTDTQYF.

The CDR3 DNA is TGTGCCAGCAGCCTCGAACCTCGGCGGGTTCAATACGAGCAGTACTTC. Residues: CASSLEPRRVQYEQYF. V and J are TRBV28 and TRBJ2-7; D might be TRBD2 (5 bases). With 6 bases removed from V and 4 bases from J, the gap between germline ends came to 22 bases. The CDR3 runs 16 residues. Germline V gene lookup returns CDR1 MDHEN and CDR2 SYDVKM.

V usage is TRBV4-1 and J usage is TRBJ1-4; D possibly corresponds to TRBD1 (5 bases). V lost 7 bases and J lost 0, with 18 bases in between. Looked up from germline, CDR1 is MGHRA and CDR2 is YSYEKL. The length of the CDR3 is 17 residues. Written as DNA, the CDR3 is TGCGCCAGCATGCGTTCCGTGGGACCTCCAACTAATGAAAAACTGTTTTTT. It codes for CASMRSVGPPTNEKLFF.

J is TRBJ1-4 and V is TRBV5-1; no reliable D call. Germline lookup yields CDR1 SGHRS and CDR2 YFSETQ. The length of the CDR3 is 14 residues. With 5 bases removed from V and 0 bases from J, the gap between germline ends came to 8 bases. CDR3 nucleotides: TGCGCCAGCAGGGACGGAACAACTAATGAAAAACTGTTTTTT. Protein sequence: CASRDGTTNEKLFF.

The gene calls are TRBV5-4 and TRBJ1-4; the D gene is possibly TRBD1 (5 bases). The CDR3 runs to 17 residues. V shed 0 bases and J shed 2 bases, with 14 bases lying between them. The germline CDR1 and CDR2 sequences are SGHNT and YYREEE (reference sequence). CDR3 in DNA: TGTGCCAGCAGCTTGGAGGGGTCAACCAAGACTAATGAAAAACTGTTTTTT. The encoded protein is CASSLEGSTKTNEKLFF. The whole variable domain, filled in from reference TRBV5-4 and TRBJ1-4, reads ETGVTQSPTHLIKTRGQQVTLRCSSQSGHNTVSWYQQALGQGPQFIFQYYREEENGRGNFPPRFSGLQFPNYSSELNVNALELDDSALYLCASSLEGSTKTNEKLFFGSGTQLSVL.

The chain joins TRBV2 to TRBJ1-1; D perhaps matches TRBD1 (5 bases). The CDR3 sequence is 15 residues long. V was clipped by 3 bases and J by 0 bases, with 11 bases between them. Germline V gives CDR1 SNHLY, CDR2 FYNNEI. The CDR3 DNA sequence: TGTGCCAGCAGTGAGAAGACAGCTATGAACACTGAAGCTTTCTTT. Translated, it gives CASSEKTAMNTEAFF.

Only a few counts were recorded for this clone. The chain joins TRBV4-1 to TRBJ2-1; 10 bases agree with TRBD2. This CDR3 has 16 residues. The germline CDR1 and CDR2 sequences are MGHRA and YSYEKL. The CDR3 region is CASRAVGLAENNEQFF. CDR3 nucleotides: TGCGCTTCACGGGCGGTCGGACTAGCGGAAAACAATGAGCAGTTCTTC.

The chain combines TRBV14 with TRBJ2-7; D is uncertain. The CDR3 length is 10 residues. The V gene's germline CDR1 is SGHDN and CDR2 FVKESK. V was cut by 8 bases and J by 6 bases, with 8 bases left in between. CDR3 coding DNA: TGTGCCAGCGCCATGTCCGAGCAGTACTTC. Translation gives CASAMSEQYF.

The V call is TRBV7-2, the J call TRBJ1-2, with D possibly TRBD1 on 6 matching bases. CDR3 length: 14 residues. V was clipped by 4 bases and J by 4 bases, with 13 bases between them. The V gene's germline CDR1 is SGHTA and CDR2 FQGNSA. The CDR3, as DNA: TGTGCCAGCAGCTCCCAACAGGGAGCCTATGGCTACACCTTC. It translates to CASSSQQGAYGYTF.

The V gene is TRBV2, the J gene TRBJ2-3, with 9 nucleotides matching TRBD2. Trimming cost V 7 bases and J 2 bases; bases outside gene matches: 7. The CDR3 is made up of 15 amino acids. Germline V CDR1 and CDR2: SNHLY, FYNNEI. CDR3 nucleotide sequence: TGTGCCAGCAACCGGCTAGCGGGATCCACAGATACGCAGTATTTT. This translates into CASNRLAGSTDTQYF.

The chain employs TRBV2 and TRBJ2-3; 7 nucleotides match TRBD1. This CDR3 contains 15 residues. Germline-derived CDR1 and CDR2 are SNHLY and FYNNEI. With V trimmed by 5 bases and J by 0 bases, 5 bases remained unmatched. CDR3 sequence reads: CASSRQGTSTDTQYF. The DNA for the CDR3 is TGTGCCAGCAGTCGACAGGGAACTAGCACAGATACGCAGTATTTT.

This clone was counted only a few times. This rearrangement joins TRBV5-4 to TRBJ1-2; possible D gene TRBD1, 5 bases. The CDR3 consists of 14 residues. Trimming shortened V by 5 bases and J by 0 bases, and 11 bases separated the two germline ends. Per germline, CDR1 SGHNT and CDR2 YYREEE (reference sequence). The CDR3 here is CASREQGANYGYTF. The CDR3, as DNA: TGTGCCAGCAGGGAGCAGGGAGCTAACTATGGCTACACCTTC.